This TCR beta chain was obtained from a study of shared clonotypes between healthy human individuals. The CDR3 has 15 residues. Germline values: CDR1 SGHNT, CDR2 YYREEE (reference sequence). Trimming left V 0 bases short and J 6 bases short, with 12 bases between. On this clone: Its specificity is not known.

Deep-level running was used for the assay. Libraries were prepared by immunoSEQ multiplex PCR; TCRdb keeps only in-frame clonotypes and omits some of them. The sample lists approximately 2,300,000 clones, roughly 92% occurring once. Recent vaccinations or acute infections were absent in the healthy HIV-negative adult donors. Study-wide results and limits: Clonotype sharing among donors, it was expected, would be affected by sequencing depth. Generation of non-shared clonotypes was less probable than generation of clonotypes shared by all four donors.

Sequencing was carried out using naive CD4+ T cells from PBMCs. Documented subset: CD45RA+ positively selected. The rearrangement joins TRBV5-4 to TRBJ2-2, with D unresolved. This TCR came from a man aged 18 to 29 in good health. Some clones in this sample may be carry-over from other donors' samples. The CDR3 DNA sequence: TGTGCCAGCAGCTTGGCGGTGGTTACAGCCGGGGAGCTGTTTTTT. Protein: CASSLAVVTAGELFF.